Below are 9 T cell receptor beta chains sequenced from a single sample in a study of blood T cell repertoires in COVID-19. TCRdb's table, derived via immunoSEQ multiplex PCR, lists solely in-frame clones and lacks some. This table has 300,000 to 450,000 clones, around 87% appearing once. The sample was PBMCs or T cells enriched from blood (not recorded which). The receptors stem from a man younger than 30 who had recovered from COVID-19.

This clone appeared a single time. V usage is TRBV4-2 and J usage is TRBJ2-7, with D possibly matching TRBD2 (5 bases). Trimming took off 0 bases at V and 3 bases at J, with 15 bases between the two ends. The CDR3 extends over 16 amino acids. Per germline, CDR1 LGHNA and CDR2 YNFKEQ. This chain's CDR3 is CASSQETLATGYEQYF. The CDR3 coding sequence is TGTGCCAGCAGCCAAGAAACTCTAGCTACCGGCTACGAGCAGTACTTC.

V is TRBV28 and J is TRBJ1-2; 7 bases are shared with TRBD1. The length of the CDR3 is 13 residues. The J segment lost 4 bases and the V segment lost 5 bases, leaving 4 bases of the junction unmatched. Per germline, CDR1 MDHEN and CDR2 SYDVKM. Written as DNA, the CDR3 is TGTGCCAGCAGTCCCCACAGGGGCTATGGCTACACCTTC. Its translation: CASSPHRGYGYTF.

This clone was seen once. The identical CDR3 is also encoded by other nucleotide sequences in the sample. The genes are TRBV9 and TRBJ2-7; D uncertain. This CDR3 contains 13 residues. Germline V gene lookup returns CDR1 SGDLS and CDR2 YYNGEE. Trimming took 0 bases from V and 4 from J, leaving 8 bases between them. The DNA for the CDR3 is TGTGCCAGCAGCGTAGGGCCCACGTACGAGCAGTACTTC. Translated, it gives CASSVGPTYEQYF.

This chain links TRBV29-1 with TRBJ2-5; TRBD1 matches at 8 bases. This CDR3 contains 13 residues. V was pared by 4 bases and J by 5 bases, with 6 bases of the junction left unmatched. In germline, CDR1 is SQVTM, CDR2 ANQGSEA. CDR3 loop: CSVGTGSWETQYF. Here the CDR3 DNA reads TGCAGCGTTGGGACAGGGTCTTGGGAGACCCAGTACTTC.

This clone was observed a few times. The chain has TRBV10-3 and TRBJ1-2, with D possibly being TRBD1 (5 bases). V lost 6 bases, J lost 0 bases, and 8 bases lay in between. This CDR3 is built from 13 residues. The germline V gene has CDR1 ENHRY and CDR2 SYGVKD. The CDR3 DNA is TGTGCCATCAGACAGGATCCTAACTATGGCTACACCTTC. It codes for CAIRQDPNYGYTF.

The chain recombines TRBV7-8 with TRBJ2-1; the match to TRBD1 covers 9 bases. The CDR3 consists of 13 residues. From germline, CDR1 is SGHVS and CDR2 FQNEAQ. Trimming removed 5 bases from V and 10 bases from J; junction bases left unmatched: 6. The CDR3 reads CASSRRGQGEQFF. For the CDR3, the DNA is TGTGCCAGCAGCAGACGGGGACAGGGCGAGCAGTTCTTC.

V gene TRBV6-4 combines with J gene TRBJ2-3; D might be TRBD2 (6 bases). Trimming shortened V by 6 bases and J by 2 bases, and 15 bases separated the two germline ends. The CDR3 runs 15 residues. The V gene's germline CDR1 is MRHNA and CDR2 SNTAGT. CDR3 sequence (DNA): TGTGCCAGCAGGAAGGGTAGCGGACACACAGATACGCAGTATTTT. Its protein product is CASRKGSGHTDTQYF.

The V gene is TRBV9, the J gene TRBJ2-7; TRBD1 aligns across 8 bases. V gave up 4 bases and J gave up 2 bases; unmatched junction bases: 8. The germline V gene encodes CDR1 SGDLS and CDR2 YYNGEE. The CDR3 contains 15 residues. Written as DNA, the CDR3 is TGTGCCAGCAGCCCCGCGGGGACAGGCACCTACGAGCAGTACTTC. This codes for CASSPAGTGTYEQYF.

The chain combines TRBV11-1 with TRBJ2-3, with a tentative D call TRBD1 (6 bases). CDR3 length: 16 residues. With 0 bases removed from V and 3 bases from J, the gap between germline ends came to 13 bases. The germline CDR1 and CDR2 sequences are SGHAT and FQDESV (reference sequence). The chain's CDR3 is CASSLAFLRGTDTQYF. The CDR3 DNA reads as TGTGCCAGCAGCTTAGCCTTCCTCAGGGGAACAGATACGCAGTATTTT.